Sequencing of this T cell receptor beta chain was carried out in a study of yellow fever vaccine responses in identical twins. MiXCR, run by TCRdb on the RT-PCR reads, gives a single entry per CDR3 protein. The table has approximately 16,000 distinct CDR3 sequences, around 84% seen once; the top ten hold around 2%. With 1 base clipped from V and 7 bases from J, the junction kept 9 bases outside the gene matches. The CDR3 covers 16 residues. The germline V gene has CDR1 SGHAT and CDR2 FQDESV (reference sequence). The source was T cells from blood (PBMCs), unsorted or a sorted subset (not recorded which), collected before or after yellow fever vaccination (not recorded which). This chain joins TRBV11-1 and TRBJ2-1, with TRBD2 matching over 8 bases. The TCR sequence derives from a woman under 30 who received the yellow fever vaccine. CDR3 amino acids: CASSLVLAREENEQFF. Written as DNA, the CDR3 is TGTGCCAGCAGCTTAGTCTTAGCGCGGGAGGAGAATGAGCAGTTCTTC.